Following are 26 T cell receptor beta chains from one sample sequenced in a study of blood T cell repertoires in COVID-19. Assay: immunoSEQ multiplex PCR; the TCRdb copy retains only in-frame clones and omits some. The table has hundreds of thousands of clones, roughly 87% seen once; the top ten hold about 3%. The sequenced sample was PBMCs or T cells enriched from blood (not recorded which). These receptors were taken from a woman between 25 and 40 years old who had recovered from COVID-19.

V and J are TRBV3-1 (or the pseudogene TRBV3-2) and TRBJ2-6, with unresolved D. The CDR3 runs 15 residues. In germline, CDR1 is LGHDT, CDR2 YNNKEL (reference sequence). V lost 2 bases and J lost 3, with 8 bases in between. As DNA, the CDR3 is TGTGCCAGCAGCCAACAGGTGGTTGGGGCCAACGTCCTGACTTTC. It is translated as CASSQQVVGANVLTF.

The chain uses TRBV30 and TRBJ2-5, with TRBD2 matching 7 bases. V lost 3 bases and J lost 5; bases outside the gene matches: 6. In germline, CDR1 is GTSNPN, CDR2 SVGIG (reference sequence). The CDR3 is 13 residues long. The CDR3 reads CAWSRLAVETQYF. CDR3 DNA sequence: TGTGCCTGGAGCAGGCTAGCGGTGGAGACCCAGTACTTC.

To note about this clone: One end of the junction fails to match germline, which may point to a read error. The chain employs TRBV7-7 and TRBJ2-2, with a tentative D call TRBD2 (6 bases). Germline V gene lookup returns CDR1 SSHAT and CDR2 FNYEAQ (reference sequence). The CDR3 has 17 residues. CDR3 in DNA: TGTGCTAGCAGCCCTGAAGGCCGGCGGGGCGCGTTCGGGGAGCTGTTTTTT. Encoded protein: CASSPEGRRGAFGELFF.

The chain has TRBV2 and TRBJ2-7, with TRBD2 matching 12 bases. V lost 10 bases to trimming and J lost 3 bases; unmatched junction nucleotides: 7. This CDR3 has 14 residues. CDR1 and CDR2 from the germline V gene are SNHLY and FYNNEI. The CDR3 is CAKRRLAGDYEQYF. CDR3 bases: TGTGCCAAACGGAGACTAGCGGGAGACTACGAGCAGTACTTC.

The chain joins TRBV19 to TRBJ2-7; TRBD2 might be the D (6 bases). Germline V gives CDR1 LNHDA, CDR2 SQIVND (reference sequence). The CDR3 length is 13 residues. The V end lost 3 bases, the J end lost 9 bases, and 15 bases lay between the germline ends. The chain's CDR3 is CASSIPGALRQYF. The CDR3 DNA is TGTGCCAGTAGTATCCCGGGAGCCCTGAGGCAGTACTTC.

This chain joins TRBV28 and TRBJ2-3; TRBD2 might be the D (6 bases). CDR3 length equals 16 residues. The germline V gene encodes CDR1 MDHEN and CDR2 SYDVKM. Trimming removed 2 bases at V and 5 bases at J, with 17 bases between. CDR3: CASSLIGDSLVDTQYF. The CDR3 DNA follows: TGTGCCAGCAGTTTAATCGGGGACTCTCTGGTAGATACGCAGTATTTT.

This clone was seen a few times. The rearrangement links TRBV7-2 to TRBJ1-1; 7 bases align to TRBD1. J lost 4 bases, V lost 5 bases, and 7 bases had no gene match. The germline CDR1 and CDR2 sequences are SGHTA and FQGNSA. There are 14 residues in the CDR3. In DNA form, the CDR3 reads TGTGCCAGCAGCCGGGACAGCTATTTCACTGAAGCTTTCTTT. Encoded protein: CASSRDSYFTEAFF.

This rearrangement joins TRBV29-1 to TRBJ1-5; D perhaps matches TRBD1 (5 bases). Per the germline V gene, CDR1 is SQVTM and CDR2 is ANQGSEA. Trimming took 6 bases from V and 3 from J, leaving 15 bases between them. The CDR3 sequence is 14 residues long. The CDR3: CSVRNTGNNQPQHF. The CDR3 nucleotides read TGCAGCGTCCGCAACACAGGAAACAATCAGCCCCAGCATTTT.

This chain links TRBV6-1 with TRBJ1-5; a possible D gene is TRBD1 (6 bases). The V end was cut by 1 base, the J end by 8 bases, with 15 bases between. The CDR3 loop spans 15 amino acids. CDR1 is MNHNS and CDR2 is SASEGT in the germline V gene. The CDR3 nucleotides are TGTGCCAGCAGTGAAGTAGGGGGGGCCTTAAAGCCCCAGCATTTT. Its translation: CASSEVGGALKPQHF.

The genes are TRBV19 and TRBJ1-2; TRBD1 matches at 9 bases. Trimming took 1 base from V and 4 from J; bases not matched to a gene: 4. Germline V gene data show CDR1 as LNHDA and CDR2 as SQIVND (reference sequence). The CDR3 length is 15 residues. In nucleotides, the CDR3 is TGTGCCAGTAGTATAGGGGACAGGGTCCCCTATGGCTACACCTTC. Protein product: CASSIGDRVPYGYTF.

This chain links TRBV19 with TRBJ1-2; D uncertain. The V end was cut by 7 bases, the J end by 2 bases, with 14 bases between. Germline V CDR1 and CDR2: LNHDA, SQIVND (reference sequence). The CDR3 length is 14 residues. The CDR3 bases are TGTGCCAGTACCCCCCCTTGGCTGAACTATGGCTACACCTTC. Translation: CASTPPWLNYGYTF. Full variable domain (rest looked up from reference TRBV19 and TRBJ1-2): DGGITQSPKYLFRKEGQNVTLSCEQNLNHDAMYWYRQDPGQGLRLIYYSQIVNDFQKGDIAEGYSVSREKKESFPLTVTSAQKNPTAFYLCASTPPWLNYGYTFGSGTRLTVV.

The chain links TRBV7-9 to TRBJ2-7, with a weak D call TRBD1 (5 bases). Trimming cost V 0 bases and J 2 bases, with 11 bases left between them. The CDR3 runs 15 residues. Germline V gene data show CDR1 as SEHNR and CDR2 as FQNEAQ (reference sequence). CDR3 DNA sequence: TGTGCCAGCAGCTTAGCCGACAGTAATACCTACGAGCAGTACTTC. It is translated as CASSLADSNTYEQYF.

This sequence joins TRBV3-1 (or the pseudogene TRBV3-2) and TRBJ2-7; TRBD2 matches 7 bases. V lost 0 bases, J lost 2 bases, and 7 bases stayed unmatched. This CDR3 has 16 residues. From germline, CDR1 is LGHDT and CDR2 YNNKEL (reference sequence). The CDR3 is CASSQDLARGTYEQYF. CDR3 nucleotide sequence: TGTGCCAGCAGCCAAGATCTGGCGCGGGGGACCTACGAGCAGTACTTC.

The V gene is TRBV5-4, the J gene TRBJ2-7; 8 bases are shared with TRBD2. Germline CDR1 and CDR2: SGHNT and YYREEE (reference sequence). CDR3 size: 17 residues. V lost 0 bases and J lost 3; bases outside the gene matches: 11. Here the CDR3 DNA reads TGTGCCAGCAGCTTGGGTCGTCATAGCGGGAATTTCTACGAGCAGTACTTC. Amino acid sequence: CASSLGRHSGNFYEQYF. The full variable domain, in which reference TRBV5-4 and TRBJ2-7 provide the parts outside the CDR3, is ETGVTQSPTHLIKTRGQQVTLRCSSQSGHNTVSWYQQALGQGPQFIFQYYREEENGRGNFPPRFSGLQFPNYSSELNVNALELDDSALYLCASSLGRHSGNFYEQYFGPGTRLTVT.

This clone was counted between two and nine times. The V and J genes are TRBV11-2 and TRBJ1-5; TRBD1 might be the D (6 bases). V gave up 0 bases and J gave up 4 bases, with 10 bases separating them. This CDR3 is 15 amino acids long. Germline assignment: CDR1 SGHAT and CDR2 FQNNGV. In nucleotides, the CDR3 is TGTGCCAGCAGCTTAGACAGGGGCGGGAATCAGCCCCAGCATTTT. Amino acids: CASSLDRGGNQPQHF.

The V call is TRBV5-1, the J call TRBJ1-1; 8 bases match TRBD1. The junction had 12 bases not matched to a gene; V was cut back by 4 bases and J by 4 bases. The CDR3 loop spans 16 amino acids. From germline, CDR1 is SGHRS and CDR2 YFSETQ. The CDR3 region is CASSHPRQGFGTEAFF. CDR3 DNA: TGCGCCAGCAGCCACCCCCGACAGGGGTTTGGCACTGAAGCTTTCTTT.

In regard to this clone: The sample holds other DNA sequences that translate to the same CDR3. The chain couples TRBV7-6 to TRBJ2-2, with TRBD1 identical over 7 bases. The V segment lost 1 base and the J segment 4 bases; nucleotides outside the gene matches: 3. This CDR3 comprises 15 residues. Germline V gives CDR1 SGHVS, CDR2 FNYEAQ. CDR3 in DNA: TGTGCCAGCAGCTTAGGACAGGGTGGCACCGGGGAGCTGTTTTTT. Its protein product is CASSLGQGGTGELFF.

The chain is built from TRBV29-1 and TRBJ2-7; 7 bases agree with TRBD1. Germline CDR1 reads SQVTM; CDR2 reads ANQGSEA. J lost 4 bases, V lost 3 bases, and 9 bases had no gene match. This CDR3 is built from 14 residues. The CDR3 DNA follows: TGCAGCGTTGATACTGGACAGGACGGGTACGAGCAGTACTTC. Its translation: CSVDTGQDGYEQYF.

Only one count was recorded for this clone. V gene TRBV4-1 combines with J gene TRBJ1-2; the D gene is possibly TRBD1 (6 bases). From germline, CDR1 is MGHRA and CDR2 YSYEKL. Trimming took 4 bases from V and 6 from J, leaving 15 bases between them. CDR3 length equals 14 residues. The chain's CDR3 is CASSPRGGKNGYTF. The DNA of the CDR3 is TGCGCCAGCAGCCCTAGGGGGGGTAAGAATGGCTACACCTTC.

CDR3 sequence (DNA): TGTGCCAGCAGCTTTCCTGCCAGTGCGCTAGGGAACACCGGGGAGCTGTTTTTT. It encodes CASSFPASALGNTGELFF. The chain uses TRBV11-2 and TRBJ2-2; D is ambiguous. V was trimmed by 3 bases and J by 1 base, leaving 18 bases between them. The CDR3 is 18 residues long. Germline V CDR1 and CDR2: SGHAT, FQNNGV.

The rearrangement links TRBV7-9 to TRBJ1-6; TRBD1 is a possible D gene (5 bases). The CDR3 totals 15 residues. V was clipped by 4 bases and J by 9 bases, with 16 bases between them. CDR1 is SEHNR, CDR2 FQNEAQ, per germline (reference sequence). The CDR3 region is CASSWGGSESSPLHF. The CDR3 DNA reads as TGTGCCAGCAGCTGGGGGGGGTCGGAAAGTTCACCCCTCCACTTT.

Written as DNA, the CDR3 is TGTGCCAGCAGCCGCGCCTACGGACAGCTGAACACTGAAGCTTTCTTT. It codes for CASSRAYGQLNTEAFF. The chain is built from TRBV27 and TRBJ1-1, with D possibly being TRBD1 (6 bases). Germline lookup yields CDR1 MNHEY and CDR2 SMNVEV (reference sequence). Trimming removed 6 bases from V and 0 bases from J, with 17 bases in between. CDR3 length: 16 amino acids.

The gene calls are TRBV6-5 and TRBJ2-7; TRBD2 matches 7 bases. Unmatched junction bases numbered 7, after V lost 4 bases and J lost 4 bases. This CDR3 region has 14 residues. Germline values: CDR1 MNHEY, CDR2 SVGAGI. DNA for the CDR3: TGTGCCAGCAGTTCCCCGGGGGGTTTATACGAGCAGTACTTC. Translating it yields CASSSPGGLYEQYF.

V gene TRBV14 combines with J gene TRBJ2-1; 9 positions agree with TRBD1. The CDR3 length is 16 residues. V was clipped by 2 bases and J by 0 bases; unmatched bases: 2. The germline CDR1 and CDR2 sequences are SGHDN and FVKESK. In nucleotides, the CDR3 is TGTGCCAGCAGCCAAATGACAGGGGGCTCCTACAATGAGCAGTTCTTC. This sequence encodes CASSQMTGGSYNEQFF.

This sequence joins TRBV7-9 and TRBJ1-4; 12 bases map to TRBD1. V shed 5 bases and J 3 bases; nucleotides not matched to a gene: 7. This CDR3 comprises 17 residues. CDR1 is SEHNR and CDR2 is FQNEAQ in the germline V gene (reference sequence). The CDR3 nucleotides are TGTGCCAGCAGCCCCCTGGGACAGGGGGCCCCTAATGAAAAACTGTTTTTT. Translated: CASSPLGQGAPNEKLFF.

The table lists this clone with a few counts. The V gene is TRBV19, the J gene TRBJ2-7; D uncertain. This CDR3 contains 14 residues. V lost 5 bases to trimming and J lost 5 bases, with 16 bases between them. Germline V gives CDR1 LNHDA, CDR2 SQIVND (reference sequence). CDR3 residues: CASSPGSVRNEQYF. The CDR3, as DNA: TGTGCCAGTAGTCCCGGGTCCGTGAGGAACGAGCAGTACTTC.